Below, 10 T cell receptor beta chains from the same sample are listed, as sequenced in a study of memory CD4+ T cells and cytomegalovirus serostatus. Profiling relied on immunoSEQ multiplex PCR, and the TCRdb table lists in-frame clones only, not all of them. The sample contains about 92,000 clones, about four fifths of which appear only once. The sort gate was single viable CD3+CD4+CD8-CD45RO+ cells for memory CD4+ T cells. Sequenced sample: memory CD4+ T cells from blood. The receptors shown here come from an adult in good health and CMV-seropositive.

CDR3 loop: CASSQETVSMRRFF. As DNA, the CDR3 is TGTGCCAGCAGTCAAGAGACCGTCTCAATGCGTAGGTTCTTC. The V and J genes are TRBV28 and TRBJ2-1; D is undetermined. V lost 5 bases and J 15 bases, leaving 23 bases between the germline ends. The CDR3 extends over 14 amino acids. CDR1 is MDHEN, CDR2 SYDVKM, per germline.

This clone was counted between two and nine times. The rearrangement joins TRBV7-6 to TRBJ1-2, with 9 bases that match TRBD1. This CDR3 region has 12 residues. CDR1 and CDR2 (germline): SGHVS, FNYEAQ. V lost 5 bases to trimming and J lost 8 bases; unmatched junction nucleotides: 3. The CDR3 region has the DNA TGTGCCAGCAGCCCAGGGACAGGGGGCTACACCTTC. It translates to CASSPGTGGYTF.

The chain has TRBV5-1 and TRBJ2-1, with TRBD2 matching over 9 bases. V lost 4 bases, J lost 7 bases, and 12 bases stayed unmatched. The CDR3 contains 16 residues. From germline, CDR1 is SGHRS and CDR2 YFSETQ. The CDR3 reads CASSRSGLAGWNEQFF. CDR3 in DNA: TGCGCCAGCAGCCGTAGTGGTCTAGCGGGATGGAATGAGCAGTTCTTC.

CDR3 residues: CASSLLYRATEAFF. The CDR3 bases are TGTGCCAGCAGTTTACTTTACAGGGCCACTGAAGCTTTCTTT. The J gene is TRBJ1-1, the V gene TRBV28; weak D call: TRBD1 (6 bases). Germline V CDR1 and CDR2: MDHEN, SYDVKM. The CDR3 is 14 amino acids. V was shortened by 2 bases and J by 4 bases, with 11 bases between the two germline ends.

V gene TRBV19 combines with J gene TRBJ1-5; unclear D gene. CDR3 size: 15 residues. CDR1 is LNHDA and CDR2 is SQIVND in the germline V gene (reference sequence). Trimming shortened V by 6 bases and J by 0 bases, and 12 bases separated the two germline ends. The CDR3, as DNA: TGTGCCAGTAGACCGACGGTGTATAGCAATCAGCCCCAGCATTTT. Residues: CASRPTVYSNQPQHF.

The table lists this clone with a few counts. The CDR3 region is CASSERTGGTEAFF. For the CDR3, the DNA is TGTGCCAGCAGTGAAAGGACAGGGGGCACTGAAGCTTTCTTT. V usage is TRBV6-1 and J usage is TRBJ1-1, with TRBD1 identical over 10 bases. J gave up 4 bases and V 2 bases, and 1 base lay outside the gene matches. Germline lookup yields CDR1 MNHNS and CDR2 SASEGT. The CDR3 has 14 amino acids.

The chain uses TRBV28 and TRBJ1-5; D not resolved. Trimming cost V 5 bases and J 9 bases, with 11 bases left between them. Germline V gene lookup returns CDR1 MDHEN and CDR2 SYDVKM. CDR3 length equals 12 residues. The DNA of the CDR3 is TGTGCCAGCAGTCCGTACCGGCGGCCCCAGCATTTT. Its protein is CASSPYRRPQHF. The variable domain in full, completed from reference TRBV28 and TRBJ1-5, reads DVKVTQSSRYLVKRTGEKVFLECVQDMDHENMFWYRQDPGLGLRLIYFSYDVKMKEKGDIPEGYSVSREKKERFSLILESASTNQTSMYLCASSPYRRPQHFGDGTRLSIL.

V is TRBV7-9 and J is TRBJ1-4, with D uncertain. V lost 5 bases and J lost 8, with 6 bases in between. Germline V gene data show CDR1 as SEHNR and CDR2 as FQNEAQ (reference sequence). The CDR3 runs to 11 residues. The CDR3 DNA sequence: TGTGCCAGCAGCAAAGAGGAAAAACTGTTTTTT. It codes for CASSKEEKLFF.

The CDR3 region is CASSPGTAGSYNEQFF. The CDR3, as DNA: TGTGCCAGTAGTCCCGGGACTGCGGGCTCCTACAATGAGCAGTTCTTC. This rearrangement joins TRBV19 to TRBJ2-1; D perhaps matches TRBD2 (6 bases). There are 16 residues in the CDR3. Germline-derived CDR1 and CDR2 are LNHDA and SQIVND (reference sequence). The V and J ends lost 5 bases and 0 bases respectively, with 14 bases between them.

The CDR3: CASSVAIGTSASDTQYF. DNA for the CDR3: TGTGCCAGCAGCGTAGCGATTGGGACTAGCGCCTCAGATACGCAGTATTTT. The chain couples TRBV9 to TRBJ2-3, with 10 positions matching TRBD2. The CDR3 is 17 amino acids. V gave up 0 bases and J gave up 4 bases; unmatched junction bases: 8. CDR1 is SGDLS and CDR2 is YYNGEE in the germline V gene.